The rows below give T cell receptor beta chains drawn from one sample of a study of blood T cell repertoires in COVID-19. TCRdb's copy holds only in-frame clones and misses some; the assay was immunoSEQ multiplex PCR. The sample includes some 180,000 clones, around 76% of them seen just once. The sample taken for sequencing was peripheral blood. The receptors were gathered from a woman aged 45-65 years with active or convalescent COVID-19. CDR3s include the opening cysteine and the closing phenylalanine or tryptophan.

v_call: TRBV23-1
cdr3_aa: CASSQKPTGGRTGELFF

v_call: TRBV29-1
cdr3_aa: CSVSDRLYTEAFF

v_call: TRBV6-5
cdr3_aa: CASRPRGSNGGYTF

v_call: TRBV27
cdr3_aa: CASSLRGPQGGNTIYF

v_call: TRBV4-3
cdr3_aa: CASSRDLQGNTEAFF

v_call: TRBV4-2
cdr3_aa: CASSQDGGGYNEQFF

v_call: TRBV30
cdr3_aa: CAWSVAVGGQPQHF

v_call: TRBV6-4
cdr3_aa: CASSMARNTEAFF

v_call: TRBV4-3
cdr3_aa: CASSQERRSIYGYTF

v_call: TRBV4-3
cdr3_aa: CASSQYVAGGTGELFF

v_call: TRBV6-2/TRBV6-3
cdr3_aa: CASSYGASGASTDTQYF

v_call: TRBV18
cdr3_aa: CASSPPFGRGSEQFF

v_call: TRBV7-2
cdr3_aa: CASSPRGVNTEAFF

v_call: TRBV6-2/TRBV6-3
cdr3_aa: CASSYLGTGNEAFF

v_call: TRBV6-5
cdr3_aa: CASRGQGYEQYF

v_call: TRBV19
cdr3_aa: CASSIQGEANYGYTF